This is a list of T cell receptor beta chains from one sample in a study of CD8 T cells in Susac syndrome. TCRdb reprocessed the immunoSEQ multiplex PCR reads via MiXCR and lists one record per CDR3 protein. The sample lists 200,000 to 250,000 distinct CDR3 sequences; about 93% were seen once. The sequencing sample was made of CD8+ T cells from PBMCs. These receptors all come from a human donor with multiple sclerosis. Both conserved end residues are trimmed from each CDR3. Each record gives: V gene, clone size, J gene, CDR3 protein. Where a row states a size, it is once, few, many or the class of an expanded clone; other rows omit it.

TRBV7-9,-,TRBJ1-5,ASSLSAQPQH
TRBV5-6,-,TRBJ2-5,ASSLGRVLETQY
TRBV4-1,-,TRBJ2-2,ASSQGGDGELF
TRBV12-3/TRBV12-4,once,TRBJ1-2,ASSLSTLSGYT
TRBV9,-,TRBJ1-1,ASSVATGVGANTEAF
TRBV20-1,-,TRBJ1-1,SARVLEKVRANTEAF
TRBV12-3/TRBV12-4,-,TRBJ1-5,ASSFGPQPQH
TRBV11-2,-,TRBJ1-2,ASSRSSNYGYT
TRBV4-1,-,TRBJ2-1,ASSQDRGPNEQF
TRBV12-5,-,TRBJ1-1,ASGFPHELV
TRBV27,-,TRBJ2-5,ASSVGPYMSRETQY
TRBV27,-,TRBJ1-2,ASSSGDSEGYT
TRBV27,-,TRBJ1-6,ASSLSDGQSGSPLH
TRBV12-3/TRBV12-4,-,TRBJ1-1,ASSYEGLNTEAF
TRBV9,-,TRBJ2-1,ASSVGGLAGNEQF
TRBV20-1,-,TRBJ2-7,SASGASTDEQY
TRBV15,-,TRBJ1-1,ATSSRMGNTEAF
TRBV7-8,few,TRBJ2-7,ASSFGTRYEQY
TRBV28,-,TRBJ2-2,ASSGDREPSNTGELF
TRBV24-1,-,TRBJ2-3,ATSDLQEDTQY
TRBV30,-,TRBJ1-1,AWGQLNTEAF
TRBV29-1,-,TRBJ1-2,SVEGGDS
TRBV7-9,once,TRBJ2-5,ASIPGQNQETQY
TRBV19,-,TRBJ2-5,ASSIGEGKETQY
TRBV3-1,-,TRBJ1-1,ASSQLGSLNTEAF
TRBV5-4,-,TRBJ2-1,ASSSVAASSYNEQF
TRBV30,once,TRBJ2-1,AWSVSGLPYNEQF
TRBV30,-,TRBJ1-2,AWGLTNYGYT
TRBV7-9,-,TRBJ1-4,ASSPLKGQIEEKLF
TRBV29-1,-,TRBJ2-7,SVELGRAWNEQY
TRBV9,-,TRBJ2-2,ASSVATGWELF
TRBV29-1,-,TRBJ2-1,SGEVGGEQF
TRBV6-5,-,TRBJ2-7,ASSTAGEQY
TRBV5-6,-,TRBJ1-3,ASSFGNAGNTIY
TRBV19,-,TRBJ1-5,ASGGEGQISNQPQH
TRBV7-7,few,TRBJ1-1,ASSPRVNTEAF
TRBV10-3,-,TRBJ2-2,ATFNTGELF
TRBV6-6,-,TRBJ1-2,ASSYREGYT
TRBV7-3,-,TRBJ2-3,ASSLTGAGGDTQY
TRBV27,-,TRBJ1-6,ASSLLSNSPLH
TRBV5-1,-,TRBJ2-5,ASSPGTGLETQY
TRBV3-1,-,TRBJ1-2,ASSHPQGTGPGYT
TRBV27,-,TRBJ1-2,ASSLSPGQIPTGGYT
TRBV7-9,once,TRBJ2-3,ASTGGPDTQY
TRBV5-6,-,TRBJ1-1,ASSPIEGSTEAF
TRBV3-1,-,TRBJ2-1,ASSQGKGRNEQF
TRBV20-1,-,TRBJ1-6,SAEGSSYNSPLH
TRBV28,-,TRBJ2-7,ASSLDGGEQY
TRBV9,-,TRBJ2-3,ASSRTPDTQY
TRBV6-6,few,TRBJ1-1,ASIGMNTEAF
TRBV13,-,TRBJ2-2,ASRRDRWNTGELF
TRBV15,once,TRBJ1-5,ATSNRAGLGNQPQH
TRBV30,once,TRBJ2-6,AWDYDSGANVLT
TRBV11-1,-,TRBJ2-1,ASSSRGEDEQF